The present entry profiles one TCR beta chain with its context. The data derive from a study of blood T cell repertoires in COVID-19. Study overall: Samples taken during acute and convalescent COVID-19 were collected in the United States, Italy and Spain. T cells, B-cell-depleted T cells, or PBMCs provided the cDNA or gDNA that served as material.

V was pared by 6 bases and J by 3 bases, with 3 bases of the junction left unmatched. Germline V gene sequence: CDR1 LNHNV, CDR2 YYDKDF (reference sequence). This CDR3 contains 14 residues. Per the original data handling: Reference gene primer amplification gave estimated nucleated cell counts. Clones were read by immunoSEQ multiplex PCR, and TCRdb kept only the in-frame ones, dropping some. V, J and clone size are taken as reported in that table, and D and trimming were inferred from the DNA itself. Here the sample spans approximately 300,000 clones, around 87% being singletons. The TCR originated in a man aged 45-60 years with active or convalescent COVID-19. The specimen sequenced was peripheral blood. This chain uses TRBV15 with TRBJ2-7, with 12 bases aligning to TRBD1. DNA for the CDR3: TGTGCCACCAGTAGGGACAGGGGGCTCTACGAGCAGTACTTC. Protein product: CATSRDRGLYEQYF.